This T cell receptor (beta chain) was captured by sequencing in a study of T cells in Graves' hyperthyroidism and ophthalmopathy. This clonotype was detected ten times or more. RNA transcripts were the template for amplifying TCR beta CDR3 regions. HTBI primers were employed in a first-round RT-PCR of the TCR CDR3. One entry per CDR3 protein results from TCRdb running MiXCR on the multiplex PCR reads. This sample has about 840,000 distinct CDR3 sequences; more than 30% occur once, and the top ten carry 7.5% to 9.5%. Germline lookup yields CDR1 LNHNV and CDR2 YYDKDF (reference sequence). This CDR3 contains 14 residues. The V gene end was trimmed by 1 base and the J gene end by 1 base; junction bases not matched to a gene: 1.

Sequences were obtained from blood. The sequence was obtained from a man aged 18 to 30 with Graves' hyperthyroidism. The V gene is TRBV15, the J gene TRBJ2-7; 7 nucleotides agree with TRBD1. The CDR3 here is CATSRVTGSYEQYF. CDR3 nucleotides: TGTGCCACCAGCAGAGTGACAGGGTCCTACGAGCAGTACTTC. The entire variable domain, with the rest obtained from reference TRBV15 and TRBJ2-7, is as follows: DAMVIQNPRYQVTQFGKPVTLSCSQTLNHNVMYWYQQKSSQAPKLLFHYYDKDFNNEADTPDNFQSRRPNTSFCFLDIRSPGLGDTAMYLCATSRVTGSYEQYFGPGTRLTVT.